The 29 T cell receptor beta chains below come from one sample, sequenced in a study of Graves' ophthalmopathy and Graves' hyperthyroidism. RNA transcripts were the template, and TCR beta CDR3 regions were amplified from them. The authors performed first-round RT-PCR with HTBI primers and then a second-round multiplex PCR. MiXCR was run by TCRdb on the multiplex PCR reads, yielding one entry per CDR3 protein. The sample consists of about 220,000 distinct CDR3 sequences, roughly 21% of them appearing once. The sequencing sample was made of peripheral blood. All receptors come from a woman aged 45-59 years with Graves' ophthalmopathy.

This chain uses TRBV9 with TRBJ1-2; TRBD1 matches 10 bases. CDR1 and CDR2 from the germline V gene are SGDLS and YYNGEE. The junction had 9 bases not matched to a gene; V was cut back by 3 bases and J by 1 base. The CDR3 totals 17 residues. DNA for the CDR3: TGTGCCAGCAGCGCCGGGACAGGGGCATTTGATAACTATGGCTACACCTTC. Protein product: CASSAGTGAFDNYGYTF.

This clonotype was recorded many times. The chain joins TRBV6-1 to TRBJ2-7; 11 positions agree with TRBD1. V lost 6 bases to trimming and J lost 6 bases; unmatched junction nucleotides: 10. This CDR3 region has 15 residues. From germline, CDR1 is MNHNS and CDR2 SASEGT. DNA of the CDR3: TGTGCCAGCAGAGAACCGGGACAGGGGGGTACCGAGCAGTACTTC. As protein: CASREPGQGGTEQYF.

This clonotype has a count of ten or more. This chain uses TRBV20-1 with TRBJ2-7; 10 bases align to TRBD2. Germline lookup yields CDR1 DFQATT and CDR2 SNEGSKA (reference sequence). J gave up 2 bases and V 6 bases, and 10 bases lay outside the gene matches. The CDR3 totals 15 residues. The CDR3 sequence: CSAERGLAETYEQYF. In DNA form, the CDR3 reads TGCAGTGCAGAGAGAGGACTAGCGGAGACCTACGAGCAGTACTTC.

This clonotype was observed a handful of times. The chain recombines TRBV11-2 with TRBJ2-5; possible D gene TRBD2, 7 bases. This CDR3 contains 17 residues. V was clipped by 1 base and J by 0 bases, with 15 bases between them. Per the germline V gene, CDR1 is SGHAT and CDR2 is FQNNGV. The CDR3: CASSLGIGGAYQETQYF. Written as DNA, the CDR3 is TGTGCCAGCAGCTTAGGGATAGGGGGGGCCTACCAAGAGACCCAGTACTTC. Filled out from reference TRBV11-2 and TRBJ2-5, the complete variable domain reads EAGVAQSPRYKIIEKRQSVAFWCNPISGHATLYWYQQILGQGPKLLIQFQNNGVVDDSQLPKDRFSAERLKGVDSTLKIQPAKLEDSAVYLCASSLGIGGAYQETQYFGPGTRLLVL.

This clonotype was seen at least ten times. The CDR3 reads CAWRGEPRDSPLHF. In DNA, the CDR3 is TGTGCCTGGAGAGGCGAGCCCAGGGACTCACCCCTCCACTTT. The chain recombines TRBV30 with TRBJ1-6, with D perhaps matching TRBD1 (5 bases). The CDR3 has 14 residues. CDR1 is GTSNPN, CDR2 SVGIG, per germline (reference sequence). Trimming shortened V by 3 bases and J by 10 bases, and 16 bases separated the two germline ends. The full variable domain, rest sourced from reference TRBV30 and TRBJ1-6, is SQTIHQWPATLVQPVGSPLSLECTVEGTSNPNLYWYRQAAGRGLQLLFYSVGIGQISSEVPQNLSASRPQDRQFILSSKKLLLSDSGFYLCAWRGEPRDSPLHFGNGTRLTVT.

The rearrangement joins TRBV7-6 to TRBJ1-2, with D unclear. V was pared by 5 bases and J by 5 bases, with 12 bases between. Germline V gene data show CDR1 as SGHVS and CDR2 as FNYEAQ. There are 13 residues in the CDR3. The CDR3 nucleotides read TGTGCCAGCAGCGAGATCGGCTCTTATGGCTACACCTTC. It encodes CASSEIGSYGYTF.

This clonotype was observed at least ten times. This chain links TRBV6-2 or TRBV6-3 with TRBJ2-7, with a tentative D call TRBD1 (5 bases). The germline V gene encodes CDR1 MNHEY and CDR2 SVGEGT. Trimming pared 3 bases from V and 3 bases from J, leaving 15 bases between. The CDR3 sequence is 15 residues long. DNA of the CDR3: TGTGCCAGCAGTTATAATGGACAAGACCTCTACGAGCAGTACTTC. Residues: CASSYNGQDLYEQYF.

V usage is TRBV30 and J usage is TRBJ2-5; possibly TRBD2 for D (6 bases). CDR1 is GTSNPN and CDR2 is SVGIG in the germline V gene (reference sequence). The CDR3 extends over 13 amino acids. The V end was cut by 1 base, the J end by 5 bases, with 11 bases between. The CDR3 here is CAWSGGGRETQYF. DNA for the CDR3: TGTGCCTGGAGTGGGGGAGGCCGGGAGACCCAGTACTTC.

This clonotype was recorded at least ten times. The chain links TRBV6-2 or TRBV6-3 to TRBJ2-7, with D possibly TRBD1 on 6 matching bases. Per germline, CDR1 MNHEY and CDR2 SVGEGT. This CDR3 has 14 amino acids. The ends were cut back, 6 bases at V and 1 base at J, with 13 bases in the middle. CDR3 in amino acids: CASRRADRSYEQYF. For the CDR3, the DNA is TGTGCCAGCAGACGAGCTGACAGGTCCTACGAGCAGTACTTC.

The genes are TRBV9 and TRBJ2-7; a weak D match, TRBD1 (6 bases). Germline V gene sequence: CDR1 SGDLS, CDR2 YYNGEE. The CDR3 contains 13 residues. Trimming took 0 bases from V and 7 from J, leaving 11 bases between them. The CDR3: CASSVVLGGEQYF. CDR3 in DNA: TGTGCCAGCAGCGTAGTTTTAGGGGGAGAGCAGTACTTC.

This clonotype showed up many times. V gene TRBV30 combines with J gene TRBJ2-5, with 10 bases that match TRBD1. Trimming at V came to 5 bases and at J to 4 bases, leaving 4 bases not matched to a gene. Germline V CDR1 and CDR2: GTSNPN, SVGIG (reference sequence). The CDR3 is 13 residues long. CDR3 sequence (DNA): TGTGCCTGGGACAGGGGGCCCGGAGAGACCCAGTACTTC. This gives the protein CAWDRGPGETQYF.

This clonotype was recorded at least ten times. This rearrangement joins TRBV12-3 or TRBV12-4 to TRBJ1-1; no definite D call. The CDR3 is made up of 14 amino acids. The germline V and J ends were trimmed by 5 bases and 0 bases, with 10 bases remaining between them. CDR3 region: CASSAREVNTEAFF. Here the CDR3 DNA reads TGTGCCAGCAGTGCACGGGAAGTGAACACTGAAGCTTTCTTT.

This clonotype was seen a handful of times. The chain combines TRBV18 with TRBJ2-6; D gene ambiguous. CDR1 is KGHSH and CDR2 is LQKENI in the germline V gene. Trimming cost V 3 bases and J 0 bases, with 9 bases left between them. This CDR3 is built from 16 residues. The CDR3 is CASSPTNPSGANVLTF. For the CDR3, the DNA is TGTGCCAGCTCACCCACCAACCCCTCTGGGGCCAACGTCCTGACTTTC.

Many counts were recorded for this clonotype. The chain uses TRBV6-1 and TRBJ1-2; possible D gene TRBD1, 5 bases. Germline CDR1 is MNHNS and CDR2 is SASEGT. V lost 6 bases, J lost 3 bases, and 14 bases lay in between. The CDR3 covers 14 residues. CDR3 in amino acids: CASSSWRTHYGYTF. CDR3 nucleotides: TGTGCCAGCAGCTCCTGGCGGACACACTATGGCTACACCTTC.

The sample holds many counts of this clonotype. V and J are TRBV20-1 and TRBJ2-7, with D tentatively TRBD1 or TRBD2 (5 bases each). Germline V gene sequence: CDR1 DFQATT, CDR2 SNEGSKA (reference sequence). This CDR3 has 14 amino acids. V lost 1 base, J lost 0 bases, and 10 bases lay in between. CDR3 sequence reads: CSARVPGRSYEQYF. In DNA, the CDR3 is TGCAGTGCTAGAGTTCCGGGGCGCTCCTACGAGCAGTACTTC.

This clonotype occurred many times. This rearrangement joins TRBV20-1 to TRBJ2-5; no reliable D call. The CDR3 covers 12 residues. Trimming pared 2 bases from V and 2 bases from J, leaving 6 bases between. CDR1 and CDR2 (germline): DFQATT, SNEGSKA (reference sequence). CDR3 region: CSARSLQETQYF. DNA for the CDR3: TGCAGTGCTAGATCACTGCAAGAGACCCAGTACTTC.

This clonotype was counted at least ten times. This chain connects TRBV6-2 or TRBV6-3 to TRBJ2-7, with D perhaps TRBD1 or TRBD2 (7 bases each). CDR1 is MNHEY, CDR2 SVGEGT, per germline. The ends were cut back, 7 bases at V and 4 bases at J, with 20 bases in the middle. The CDR3 contains 15 residues. CDR3 amino acids: CASNYGQAGDYEQYF. The CDR3 DNA sequence: TGTGCCAGCAACTACGGACAGGCGGGGGATTACGAGCAGTACTTC.

This clonotype appeared a few times. CDR3 in amino acids: CASSLKVQFYSNQPQHF. The CDR3 DNA reads TGTGCCAGCAGCTTAAAAGTTCAGTTTTATAGCAATCAGCCCCAGCATTTT. This chain uses TRBV7-3 with TRBJ1-5, with D unclear. The germline gives CDR1 SGHTA, CDR2 FQGTGA. The CDR3 length is 17 residues. The V gene lost 1 base and the J gene lost 0 bases, with 13 bases spanning the gap. Looking up the rest from reference TRBV7-3 and TRBJ1-5 gives the full variable domain: GAGVSQTPSNKVTEKGKYVELRCDPISGHTALYWYRQSLGQGPEFLIYFQGTGAADDSGLPNDRFFAVRPEGSVSTLKIQRTERGDSAVYLCASSLKVQFYSNQPQHFGDGTRLSIL.

The rearrangement joins TRBV5-1 to TRBJ2-5, with D perhaps TRBD1 (6 bases). Germline CDR1 reads SGHRS; CDR2 reads YFSETQ. V lost 3 bases and J lost 1, with 22 bases in between. The CDR3 spans 18 residues. Written as DNA, the CDR3 is TGCGCCAGCAGCTCGGACCCCCTCGGGACACTCGGCCAAGAGACCCAGTACTTC. As protein: CASSSDPLGTLGQETQYF. The complete variable domain, with remaining parts taken from reference TRBV5-1 and TRBJ2-5, reads KAGVTQTPRYLIKTRGQQVTLSCSPISGHRSVSWYQQTPGQGLQFLFEYFSETQRNKGNFPGRFSGRQFSNSRSEMNVSTLELGDSALYLCASSSDPLGTLGQETQYFGPGTRLLVL.

Turning to this clonotype: Just one base apart from a much larger clone, this may be a read error. The conserved phenylalanine or tryptophan normally closing the CDR3 is absent here, so this likely arose from a read error. This chain joins TRBV20-1 and TRBJ2-7, with 8 bases that match TRBD1. The CDR3 is 14 amino acids. J was trimmed by 7 bases and V by 3 bases; bases with no gene match: 11. Germline lookup yields CDR1 DFQATT and CDR2 SNEGSKA (reference sequence). The CDR3 DNA reads TGCAGTGCTAGGATACAGGGGGTAGGTCGGGAGCAGTACATC. Translation: CSARIQGVGREQYI.

The rearrangement uses TRBV14 and TRBJ2-5; the D gene is possibly TRBD2 (5 bases). CDR1 and CDR2 from the germline V gene are SGHDN and FVKESK. V lost 0 bases and J 12 bases, leaving 5 bases between the germline ends. The CDR3 contains 10 residues. CDR3 in amino acids: CASSQEAEYF. The CDR3 DNA follows: TGTGCCAGCAGCCAAGAAGCGGAGTACTTC.

The rearrangement uses TRBV11-2 and TRBJ2-5; D ambiguous. Germline CDR1 is SGHAT and CDR2 is FQNNGV. The CDR3 has 12 residues. V was pared by 7 bases and J by 2 bases, with 8 bases between. CDR3 nucleotides: TGTGCCAGCAAGAGGCCACAAGAGACCCAGTACTTC. Its translation: CASKRPQETQYF.

The table lists this clonotype with many counts. The chain combines TRBV20-1 with TRBJ2-3; a weak D match, TRBD2 (5 bases). The CDR3 has 12 amino acids. Germline loops: CDR1 DFQATT, CDR2 SNEGSKA (reference sequence). With 0 bases removed from V and 9 bases from J, the gap between germline ends came to 10 bases. CDR3 bases: TGCAGTGCTAGAGAAAAAGCGGTAACGCAGTATTTT. It translates to CSAREKAVTQYF.

This clonotype came up many times. In DNA form, the CDR3 reads TGTGCCAGCAGCTTGTATTCGGGACAGGGGGAGACCCAGTACTTC. Translating gives CASSLYSGQGETQYF. The rearrangement links TRBV7-3 to TRBJ2-5; 10 positions agree with TRBD1. Germline values: CDR1 SGHTA, CDR2 FQGTGA. After removal of 3 bases from V and 5 bases from J, the junction contained 6 bases not matched to a gene. This CDR3 has 15 residues.

In this sample, this clonotype turned up many times. The chain joins TRBV2 to TRBJ2-5; D is unresolved. This CDR3 region has 15 residues. Trimming cost V 0 bases and J 2 bases, with 10 bases left between them. Germline values: CDR1 SNHLY, CDR2 FYNNEI. The CDR3 DNA sequence: TGTGCCAGCAGTGAAGCGCCGGGCCTACAAGAGACCCAGTACTTC. Residues: CASSEAPGLQETQYF.

This clonotype has a count of ten or more. This chain uses TRBV12-5 with TRBJ1-2; D gene ambiguous. The germline CDR1 and CDR2 sequences are LGHNT and FRNRAP. CDR3 length equals 13 residues. Trimming left V 1 base short and J 8 bases short, with 11 bases between. As DNA, the CDR3 is TGTGCTAGTGGTTTGGCCTCAACCCGGGGCTACACCTTC. This codes for CASGLASTRGYTF.

The V gene is TRBV28, the J gene TRBJ2-4, with TRBD1 identical over 9 bases. This CDR3 has 16 residues. With 2 bases clipped from V and 13 bases from J, the junction kept 15 bases outside the gene matches. CDR1 MDHEN and CDR2 SYDVKM come from the germline V gene. The CDR3 nucleotides read TGTGCCAGCAGTTTAGCCCGGGACAGGGCCCCATCAACCCAGTACTTC. Protein product: CASSLARDRAPSTQYF.

This clonotype was seen at least ten times. V is TRBV9 and J is TRBJ1-3, with 7 bases matching TRBD1. V lost 4 bases, J lost 0 bases, and 4 bases stayed unmatched. The length of the CDR3 is 15 residues. Germline values: CDR1 SGDLS, CDR2 YYNGEE. The CDR3 DNA sequence: TGTGCCAGCAGCCCGACAGGGAACTCTGGAAACACCATATATTTT. Translation gives CASSPTGNSGNTIYF.

This clonotype was seen ten or more times. The V call is TRBV6-5, the J call TRBJ1-2; TRBD1 matches 9 bases. CDR3 length: 16 amino acids. The V gene end was trimmed by 6 bases and the J gene end by 3 bases; junction bases not matched to a gene: 11. Germline CDR1 reads MNHEY; CDR2 reads SVGAGI. This chain's CDR3 is CASSPRADRGYYGYTF. CDR3 sequence (DNA): TGTGCCAGCAGCCCCCGAGCGGACAGGGGCTACTATGGCTACACCTTC.